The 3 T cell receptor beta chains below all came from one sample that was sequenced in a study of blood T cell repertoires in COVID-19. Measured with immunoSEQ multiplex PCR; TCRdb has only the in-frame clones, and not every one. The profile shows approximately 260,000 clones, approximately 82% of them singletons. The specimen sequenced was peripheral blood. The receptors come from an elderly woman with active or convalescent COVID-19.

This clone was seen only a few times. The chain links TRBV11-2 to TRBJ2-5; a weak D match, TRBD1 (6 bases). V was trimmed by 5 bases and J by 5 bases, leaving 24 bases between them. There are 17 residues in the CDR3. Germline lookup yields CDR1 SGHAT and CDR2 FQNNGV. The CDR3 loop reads CASSVRGTTGLGETQYF. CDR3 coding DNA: TGTGCCAGCAGCGTACGGGGCACAACAGGGTTAGGGGAGACCCAGTACTTC.

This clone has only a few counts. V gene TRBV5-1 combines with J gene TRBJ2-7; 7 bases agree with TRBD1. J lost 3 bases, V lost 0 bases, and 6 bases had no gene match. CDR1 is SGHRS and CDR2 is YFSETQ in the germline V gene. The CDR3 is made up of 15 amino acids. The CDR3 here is CASSLALRTGYEQYF. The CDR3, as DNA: TGCGCCAGCAGCTTGGCCCTTAGGACAGGCTACGAGCAGTACTTC.

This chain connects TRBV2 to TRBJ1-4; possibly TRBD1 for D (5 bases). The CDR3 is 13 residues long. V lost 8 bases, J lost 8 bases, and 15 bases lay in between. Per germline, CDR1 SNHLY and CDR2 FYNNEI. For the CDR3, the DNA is TGTGCCAGCTCCGGTGGGGCGTTCGAAAAACTGTTTTTT. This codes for CASSGGAFEKLFF.